These T cell receptor beta chains were read from a single sample in a study of human T cells and chemical hapten exposure. MiXCR, run by TCRdb on the RACE reads, gives a single entry per CDR3 protein. In the table there are roughly 200,000 distinct CDR3 sequences, 24% of which are singletons. The specimen comprised whole blood, sampled in connection with sensitization to the hapten diphenylcyclopropenone (DPC). The receptor source for this set is a woman aged 35 to 49 with alopecia areata. Some clones in this sample may be carry-over from other donors' samples. Each CDR3 is given with its conserved first and last residue. Each record gives: V gene, D gene, clone size, J gene, CDR3 protein, CDR3 DNA. D genes are given only for firm matches. Size values are once, few and many counts, or a class for expanded clones, and some rows have none.

>TRBV28|NA|many|TRBJ2-7
CASSLLQYEQYF
TGTGCCAGCAGTTTATTGCAGTACGAGCAGTACTTC
>TRBV28|NA|few|TRBJ2-1
CASSDSYNEQFF
TGTGCCAGCAGCGACAGCTACAATGAGCAGTTCTTC
>TRBV7-9|TRBD2|NA|TRBJ2-7
CASSDALAGYEQYF
TGTGCCAGCAGCGACGCGCTAGCGGGCTACGAGCAGTACTTC
>TRBV5-1|TRBD2|NA|TRBJ2-1
CASSLWGGDDNEQFF
TGCGCCAGCAGCTTGTGGGGGGGGGACGACAATGAGCAGTTCTTC
>TRBV29-1|TRBD1|NA|TRBJ2-5
CSATTGVETQYF
TGCAGCGCTACGACAGGGGTCGAGACCCAGTACTTC
>TRBV29-1|NA|NA|TRBJ2-2
CSVEAPKRTGELFF
TGCAGCGTTGAAGCGCCAAAGAGGACCGGGGAGCTGTTTTTT
>TRBV12-3/TRBV12-4|NA|few|TRBJ1-3
CASSLTGSANTIYF
TGTGCCAGCAGTTTAACTGGGTCTGCCAACACCATATATTTT
>TRBV12-3/TRBV12-4|NA|few|TRBJ2-6
CASSPGGSGSGANVLTF
TGTGCCAGCAGTCCCGGCGGTAGCGGATCTGGGGCCAACGTCCTGACTTTC
>TRBV12-3/TRBV12-4|TRBD1|NA|TRBJ1-1
CASSRQGVGTEAFF
TGTGCCAGCAGCCGACAGGGGGTGGGCACTGAAGCTTTCTTT
>TRBV6-5|NA|once|TRBJ2-7
CASSYSIGAPYEQYF
TGTGCCAGCAGTTACTCGATCGGTGCCCCCTACGAGCAGTACTTC
>TRBV4-3|NA|many|TRBJ2-1
CASSQDLRLGEQFF
TGCGCCAGCAGCCAGGACCTACGTCTAGGCGAGCAGTTCTTC
>TRBV27|NA|NA|TRBJ2-7
CASSFSVGQVYEQYF
TGTGCCAGCAGTTTCTCAGTCGGGCAGGTCTACGAGCAGTACTTC
>TRBV20-1|TRBD1|many|TRBJ1-6
CSARDSYYNSPLHF
TGCAGTGCTCGGGACAGTTACTATAATTCACCCCTCCACTTT
>TRBV4-1|TRBD2|NA|TRBJ2-1
CASSQEGGNRYNEQFF
TGCGCCAGCAGCCAAGAGGGAGGGAACAGGTACAATGAGCAGTTCTTC
>TRBV27|NA|NA|TRBJ1-6
CASSFLRDSPLHF
TGTGCCAGCAGTTTTTTGAGGGATTCACCCCTCCACTTT
>TRBV28|NA|NA|TRBJ1-2
CAIGEGVSGYTF
TGTGCCATCGGGGAAGGCGTGAGTGGCTACACCTTC
>TRBV15|TRBD2|few|TRBJ2-7
CATSDIAGGPYEQYF
TGTGCCACCAGCGATATAGCGGGAGGTCCCTACGAGCAGTACTTC
>TRBV6-2/TRBV6-3|NA|NA|TRBJ1-5
CASSYKRPASNQPQHF
TGTGCCAGCAGCTATAAGAGACCTGCGAGCAATCAGCCCCAGCATTTT
>TRBV28|NA|few|TRBJ2-7
CASSAAGYHPTYEQYF
TGTGCCAGCTCTGCCGCGGGATATCATCCTACCTACGAGCAGTACTTC
>TRBV7-2|NA|NA|TRBJ2-4
CASSPLGGLTKNIQYF
TGTGCCAGCAGTCCTCTGGGGGGCCTAACCAAAAACATTCAGTACTTC
>TRBV6-5|TRBD1|NA|TRBJ1-2
CASTDRGYGYTF
TGTGCCAGCACCGACAGGGGATATGGCTACACCTTC
>TRBV24-1|NA|NA|TRBJ2-1
CATSDIGEEQFF
TGTGCCACCAGTGATATTGGAGAAGAGCAGTTCTTC
>TRBV21-1|NA|NA|TRBJ1-2
CASSRGGQGAQVGYTF
TGTGCCAGCAGCCGTGGGGGACAGGGGGCGCAGGTCGGCTACACCTTC
>TRBV7-9|TRBD1|NA|TRBJ2-4
CASSLGDRGQDIQYF
TGTGCCAGCAGCTTAGGGGACAGGGGGCAGGACATTCAGTACTTC
>TRBV5-5|NA|few|TRBJ1-1
CASTFDRNTEAFF
TGTGCCAGCACCTTTGACAGGAACACTGAAGCTTTCTTT
>TRBV7-3|NA|NA|TRBJ1-1
CASSSRDTPNTEAFF
TGTGCCAGCAGCTCCCGGGACACCCCGAACACTGAAGCTTTCTTT
>TRBV27|NA|few|TRBJ1-6
CASSLTGSPLHF
TGTGCCAGCAGCCTGACCGGTTCACCCCTCCACTTT
>TRBV27|NA|NA|TRBJ2-7
CASCGGGRGRTSYEQYF
TGTGCCAGCTGTGGGGGGGGGCGCGGTCGGACCTCCTACGAGCAGTACTTC
>TRBV5-1|NA|few|TRBJ2-1
CASSLELDEQFF
TGCGCCAGCAGCTTGGAGTTGGATGAGCAGTTCTTC
>TRBV6-1|NA|NA|TRBJ2-5
CASSERPGQETQYF
TGTGCCAGCAGTGAGAGACCGGGACAAGAGACCCAGTACTTC
>TRBV6-2/TRBV6-3|NA|few|TRBJ1-5
CASSYGIFNQPQHF
TGTGCCAGCAGTTACGGAATATTCAATCAGCCCCAGCATTTT
>TRBV6-5|TRBD2|NA|TRBJ2-1
CASSPGIAGGLYNEQFF
TGTGCCAGCAGCCCCGGGATAGCGGGAGGACTTTACAATGAGCAGTTCTTC
>TRBV29-1|TRBD1|few|TRBJ2-3
CSVDPAPGQITDTQYF
TGCAGCGTCGACCCCGCCCCGGGACAGATCACAGATACGCAGTATTTT
>TRBV30|TRBD1|few|TRBJ2-3
CASEPGTGVPDTQYF
TGTGCCTCCGAACCCGGGACAGGGGTGCCTGATACGCAGTATTTT
>TRBV18|NA|NA|TRBJ1-2
CASSPPRAGSRIYGYTF
TGTGCCAGCTCACCACCGCGTGCAGGGAGCAGGATCTATGGCTACACCTTC
>TRBV5-1|NA|many|TRBJ2-3
CASSFRPLAPRTDTQYF
TGCGCCAGCAGCTTCCGTCCTCTAGCGCCGCGCACAGATACGCAGTATTTT
>TRBV29-1|TRBD1|few|TRBJ1-2
CSVETGTGDGYTF
TGCAGCGTTGAAACCGGGACAGGGGATGGCTACACCTTC
>TRBV5-1|TRBD2|few|TRBJ2-1
CASRASGSYNEQFF
TGCGCCAGCAGGGCTAGCGGGAGTTATAATGAGCAGTTCTTC
>TRBV29-1|TRBD1|few|TRBJ1-2
CSVEGRQGVWNGYTF
TGCAGCGTTGAGGGGCGACAGGGGGTGTGGAATGGCTACACCTTC
>TRBV6-5|NA|few|TRBJ2-1
CASSYGSGHYNEQFF
TGTGCCAGCAGTTACGGGTCGGGACACTACAATGAGCAGTTCTTC
>TRBV24-1|TRBD2|NA|TRBJ2-2
CATSDVTSGSTGELFF
TGTGCCACCAGTGATGTGACTAGCGGGAGCACCGGGGAGCTGTTTTTT
>TRBV4-2|NA|NA|TRBJ1-4
CASSQEKGWNEKLFF
TGTGCCAGCAGCCAAGAGAAGGGTTGGAATGAAAAACTGTTTTTT
>TRBV7-9|TRBD2|NA|TRBJ2-7
CASSSVTSGDYEQYF
TGTGCCAGCAGCTCCGTTACTAGCGGGGACTACGAGCAGTACTTC
>TRBV28|NA|NA|TRBJ1-2
CASSWLDSNYGYTF
TGTGCCAGCAGTTGGCTCGACAGTAACTATGGCTACACCTTC
>TRBV27|NA|few|TRBJ2-1
CASGAGFYNEQFF
TGTGCCAGTGGGGCGGGGTTCTACAATGAGCAGTTCTTC
>TRBV10-2|TRBD2|few|TRBJ2-1
CASLLAGSNEQFF
TGCGCCAGCCTATTAGCGGGATCCAATGAGCAGTTCTTC
>TRBV11-2|TRBD1|NA|TRBJ2-2
CASSADRGTGELFF
TGTGCCAGCAGCGCCGACAGGGGTACCGGGGAGCTGTTTTTT
>TRBV7-2|TRBD1|few|TRBJ2-3
CASSLRQGDTQYF
TGTGCCAGCAGCCTCCGACAGGGGGATACGCAGTATTTT
>TRBV25-1|NA|NA|TRBJ1-1
CASSESAGTEAFF
TGTGCCAGCAGTGAATCGGCAGGCACTGAAGCTTTCTTT
>TRBV28|TRBD1|once|TRBJ2-5
CASSSRTGEGTQYF
TGTGCCAGCAGTTCCCGGACAGGGGAGGGGACCCAGTACTTC
>TRBV29-1|NA|few|TRBJ1-2
CSVISQAGYGYTF
TGCAGCGTTATCTCGCAGGCGGGCTATGGCTACACCTTC
>TRBV7-2|NA|NA|TRBJ2-4
CASSSGIIQYF
TGTGCCAGCAGCTCAGGGATTATTCAGTACTTC
>TRBV27|TRBD1|NA|TRBJ1-1
CASSLTGANTEAFF
TGTGCCAGCAGTTTAACAGGGGCGAACACTGAAGCTTTCTTT